The rows below give T cell receptor beta chains drawn from one sample of a study of T cell repertoires in cytomegalovirus infection. TCRdb fed the reads into MiXCR, producing one record per CDR3 protein. This table has roughly 300,000 distinct CDR3 sequences, over 20% appearing once. The sample comprised PBMCs. The receptors stem from a human donor in good health (CMV status not recorded). Some clones in this sample may be carry-over from other donors' samples. CDR3s include the opening cysteine and the closing phenylalanine or tryptophan. A D gene is named only where the DNA matches it firmly. Rows give clone size only sometimes, using once, few, many, or a class for an expanded clone.

j_gene: TRBJ2-2
v_gene: TRBV7-2
d_gene: NA
abundance: few
CDR3aa: CASGSGTLNTGELFF
CDR3nt: TGTGCCAGCGGAAGCGGGACACTGAACACCGGGGAGCTGTTTTTT

j_gene: TRBJ2-5
v_gene: TRBV7-2
d_gene: NA
abundance: many
CDR3aa: CASSSSGERVGETQYF
CDR3nt: TGTGCCAGCAGCTCTTCGGGCGAGCGGGTGGGCGAGACCCAGTACTTC

j_gene: TRBJ2-5
v_gene: TRBV24-1
d_gene: NA
abundance: NA
CDR3aa: CATSDFPGAGETQYF
CDR3nt: TGTGCCACCAGTGATTTCCCCGGGGCCGGAGAGACCCAGTACTTC

j_gene: TRBJ1-2
v_gene: TRBV28
d_gene: NA
abundance: NA
CDR3aa: CASTRGVVNYGYTF
CDR3nt: TGTGCCAGCACCCGGGGGGTCGTTAACTATGGCTACACCTTC

j_gene: TRBJ1-2
v_gene: TRBV6-5
d_gene: NA
abundance: NA
CDR3aa: CASSSNRAGGYTF
CDR3nt: TGTGCCAGCAGCAGTAACAGGGCCGGGGGCTACACCTTC

j_gene: TRBJ2-1
v_gene: TRBV12-3/TRBV12-4
d_gene: NA
abundance: few
CDR3aa: CASSPRASGEQFF
CDR3nt: TGTGCCAGCAGTCCTCGGGCCTCTGGTGAGCAGTTCTTC

j_gene: TRBJ2-7
v_gene: TRBV12-3/TRBV12-4
d_gene: TRBD1
abundance: few
CDR3aa: CASSPDRATIYF
CDR3nt: TGTGCCAGCAGTCCGGACAGGGCGACAATATACTTC

j_gene: TRBJ1-6
v_gene: TRBV7-2
d_gene: NA
abundance: NA
CDR3aa: CASSTRQASPLHF
CDR3nt: TGTGCCAGCAGCACCAGACAAGCGTCACCCCTCCACTTT

j_gene: TRBJ2-2
v_gene: TRBV6-2/TRBV6-3
d_gene: NA
abundance: NA
CDR3aa: CASRDRGVLAGELFF
CDR3nt: TGTGCCAGCAGGGACCGCGGGGTGCTCGCCGGGGAGCTGTTTTTT

j_gene: TRBJ1-1
v_gene: TRBV7-2
d_gene: NA
abundance: NA
CDR3aa: CASSLAPGGATEAFF
CDR3nt: TGTGCCAGCAGCTTAGCGCCCGGCGGGGCGACTGAAGCTTTCTTT

j_gene: TRBJ1-2
v_gene: TRBV7-2
d_gene: TRBD1
abundance: many
CDR3aa: CASSGQGLGYTF
CDR3nt: TGTGCCAGCAGCGGACAGGGATTAGGCTACACCTTC

j_gene: TRBJ2-1
v_gene: TRBV6-2/TRBV6-3
d_gene: NA
abundance: many
CDR3aa: CASSYTANSYNEQFF
CDR3nt: TGTGCCAGCAGTTACACGGCAAACTCCTACAATGAGCAGTTCTTC

j_gene: TRBJ2-2
v_gene: TRBV10-3
d_gene: NA
abundance: many
CDR3aa: CAISERQDSNTGELFF
CDR3nt: TGTGCCATCAGTGAGAGGCAGGATTCGAACACCGGGGAGCTGTTTTTT

j_gene: TRBJ2-6
v_gene: TRBV7-2
d_gene: NA
abundance: many
CDR3aa: CASSLVAAPGANVLTF
CDR3nt: TGTGCCAGCAGCCTCGTAGCGGCCCCTGGGGCCAACGTCCTGACTTTC

j_gene: TRBJ2-5
v_gene: TRBV11-2
d_gene: TRBD1
abundance: NA
CDR3aa: CASSQGTVTQETQYF
CDR3nt: TGTGCCAGCAGCCAGGGGACAGTGACCCAAGAGACCCAGTACTTC

j_gene: TRBJ2-3
v_gene: TRBV10-3
d_gene: NA
abundance: NA
CDR3aa: CAISGPLLPGRTDTQYF
CDR3nt: TGTGCCATCAGTGGTCCCCTCCTTCCGGGTAGGACAGATACGCAGTATTTT

j_gene: TRBJ1-1
v_gene: TRBV10-3
d_gene: NA
abundance: NA
CDR3aa: CATLQGWDTEAFF
CDR3nt: TGTGCCACCCTTCAGGGGTGGGACACTGAAGCTTTCTTT

j_gene: TRBJ1-1
v_gene: TRBV6-2/TRBV6-3
d_gene: NA
abundance: few
CDR3aa: CASSFRQTEAFF
CDR3nt: TGTGCCAGCAGTTTCCGACAGACTGAAGCTTTCTTT

j_gene: TRBJ2-3
v_gene: TRBV6-2/TRBV6-3
d_gene: TRBD2
abundance: NA
CDR3aa: CASSYSTSATKTSTDTQYF
CDR3nt: TGTGCCAGCAGTTACTCTACTAGCGCGACCAAGACTAGCACAGATACGCAGTATTTT

j_gene: TRBJ1-1
v_gene: TRBV7-2
d_gene: NA
abundance: few
CDR3aa: CASSAGTPYWDTEAFF
CDR3nt: TGTGCCAGCTCCGCCGGGACACCCTACTGGGACACTGAAGCTTTCTTT

j_gene: TRBJ2-3
v_gene: TRBV20-1
d_gene: NA
abundance: many
CDR3aa: CSARQGTDTQYF
CDR3nt: TGCAGTGCTAGACAGGGTACAGATACGCAGTATTTT

j_gene: TRBJ2-5
v_gene: TRBV7-2
d_gene: TRBD2
abundance: many
CDR3aa: CASSLGVAGAQETQYF
CDR3nt: TGTGCCAGCAGCTTAGGGGTAGCGGGAGCCCAAGAGACCCAGTACTTC

j_gene: TRBJ2-1
v_gene: TRBV6-6
d_gene: NA
abundance: few
CDR3aa: CAARESSYNEQFF
CDR3nt: TGTGCCGCACGAGAAAGCTCCTACAATGAGCAGTTCTTC

j_gene: TRBJ2-2
v_gene: TRBV7-9
d_gene: TRBD1
abundance: few
CDR3aa: CASSSPVDRGRLSGELFF
CDR3nt: TGTGCCAGCAGCTCCCCCGTTGACAGGGGGCGATTATCCGGGGAGCTGTTTTTT

j_gene: TRBJ2-7
v_gene: TRBV14
d_gene: NA
abundance: NA
CDR3aa: CASSIGPYLEQYF
CDR3nt: TGTGCCAGCAGCATCGGACCATACCTCGAGCAGTACTTC

j_gene: TRBJ1-6
v_gene: TRBV19
d_gene: NA
abundance: few
CDR3aa: CASGRDSGSLHF
CDR3nt: TGTGCCAGTGGCCGGGACTCAGGGTCCCTCCACTTT

j_gene: TRBJ2-7
v_gene: TRBV12-3/TRBV12-4
d_gene: NA
abundance: few
CDR3aa: CASSFGIAYEQYF
CDR3nt: TGTGCCAGCAGTTTTGGGATAGCCTACGAGCAGTACTTC

j_gene: TRBJ2-1
v_gene: TRBV28
d_gene: NA
abundance: many
CDR3aa: CASRLPGYNEQFF
CDR3nt: TGTGCCAGCAGATTGCCTGGCTACAATGAGCAGTTCTTC